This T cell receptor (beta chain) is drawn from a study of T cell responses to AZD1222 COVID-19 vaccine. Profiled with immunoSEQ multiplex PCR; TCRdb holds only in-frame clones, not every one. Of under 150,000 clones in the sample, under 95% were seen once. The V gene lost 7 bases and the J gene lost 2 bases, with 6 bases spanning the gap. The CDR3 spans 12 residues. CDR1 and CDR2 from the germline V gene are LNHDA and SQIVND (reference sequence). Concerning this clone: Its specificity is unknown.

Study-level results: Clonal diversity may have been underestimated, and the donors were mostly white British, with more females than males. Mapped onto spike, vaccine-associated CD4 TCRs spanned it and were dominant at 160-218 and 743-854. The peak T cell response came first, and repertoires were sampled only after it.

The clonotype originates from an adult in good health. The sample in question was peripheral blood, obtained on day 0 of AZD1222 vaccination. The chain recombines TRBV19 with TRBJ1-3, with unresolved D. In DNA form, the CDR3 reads TGTGCCAGTACAGGTCCTGGAAACACCATATATTTT. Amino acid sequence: CASTGPGNTIYF.